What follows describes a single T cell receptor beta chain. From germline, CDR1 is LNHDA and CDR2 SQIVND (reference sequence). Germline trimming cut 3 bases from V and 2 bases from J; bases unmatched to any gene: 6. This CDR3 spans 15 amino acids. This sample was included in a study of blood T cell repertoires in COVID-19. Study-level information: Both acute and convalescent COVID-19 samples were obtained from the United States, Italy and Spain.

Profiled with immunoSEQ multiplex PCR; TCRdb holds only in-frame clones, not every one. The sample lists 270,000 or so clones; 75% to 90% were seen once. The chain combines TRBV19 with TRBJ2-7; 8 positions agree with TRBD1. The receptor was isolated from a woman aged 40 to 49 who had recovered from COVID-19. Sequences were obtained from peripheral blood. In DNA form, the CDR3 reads TGTGCCAGTAGTATCGGACAGGGTATCACCTACGAGCAGTACTTC. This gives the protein CASSIGQGITYEQYF. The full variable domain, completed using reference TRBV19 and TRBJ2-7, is DGGITQSPKYLFRKEGQNVTLSCEQNLNHDAMYWYRQDPGQGLRLIYYSQIVNDFQKGDIAEGYSVSREKKESFPLTVTSAQKNPTAFYLCASSIGQGITYEQYFGPGTRLTVT.